The source of this T cell receptor beta chain is a study of cytomegalovirus exposure and HLA in healthy donors. Study-wide results and caveats: Later analysis identified several of the most significant clusters that appeared linked to common viral pathogens. The study labeled 150 to 200 TCR beta chains cytomegalovirus-associated.

The PCR employed 60 Vbeta primers together with 13 Jbeta primers. Using immunoSEQ multiplex PCR, the repertoire was profiled, and TCRdb retains in-frame clones only, with some absent. The table lists approximately 190,000 clones. Sampled while nominally healthy, donors likely had unrecorded immune exposures. About this clone: The antigen remains undetermined.

The source material was PBMCs. The clonotype originates from a man aged 30 to 45 in good health and CMV-seronegative.

The CDR3 spells CASSRRASGPTYNEQFF. The CDR3 DNA reads as TGTGCCAGCAGCCGCAGGGCTAGCGGGCCCACCTACAATGAGCAGTTCTTC. The V and J genes are TRBV7-9 and TRBJ2-1; 8 bases are a match to TRBD2. The germline CDR1 and CDR2 sequences are SEHNR and FQNEAQ (reference sequence). The ends lost 5 bases at V and 2 bases at J; junction bases unmatched: 11. The CDR3 contains 17 residues.